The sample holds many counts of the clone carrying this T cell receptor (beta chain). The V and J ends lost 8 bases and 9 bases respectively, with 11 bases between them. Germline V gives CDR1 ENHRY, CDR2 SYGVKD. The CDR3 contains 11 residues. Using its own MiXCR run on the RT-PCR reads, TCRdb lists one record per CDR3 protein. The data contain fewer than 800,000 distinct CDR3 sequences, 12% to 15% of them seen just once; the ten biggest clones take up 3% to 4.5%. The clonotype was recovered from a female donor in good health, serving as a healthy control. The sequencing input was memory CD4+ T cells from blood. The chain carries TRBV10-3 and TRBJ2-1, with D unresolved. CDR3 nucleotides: TGTGCCATCGGCTCTTCGGGTGAGCAGTTCTTC. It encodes CAIGSSGEQFF.